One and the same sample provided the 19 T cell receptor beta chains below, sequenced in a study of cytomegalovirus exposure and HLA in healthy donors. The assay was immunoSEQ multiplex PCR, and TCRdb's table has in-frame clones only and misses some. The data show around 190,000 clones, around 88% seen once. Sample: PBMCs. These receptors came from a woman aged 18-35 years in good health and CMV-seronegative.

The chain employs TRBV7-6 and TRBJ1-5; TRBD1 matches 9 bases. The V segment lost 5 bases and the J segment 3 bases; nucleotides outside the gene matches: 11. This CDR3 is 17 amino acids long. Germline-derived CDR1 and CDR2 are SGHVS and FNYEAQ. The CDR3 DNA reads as TGTGCCAGCAGCCTACGGACAGGGGAAGGCCTCAATCAGCCCCAGCATTTT. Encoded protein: CASSLRTGEGLNQPQHF. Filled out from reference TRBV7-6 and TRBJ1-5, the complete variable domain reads GAGVSQSPRYKVTKRGQDVALRCDPISGHVSLYWYRQALGQGPEFLTYFNYEAQQDKSGLPNDRFSAERPEGSISTLTIQRTEQRDSAMYRCASSLRTGEGLNQPQHFGDGTRLSIL.

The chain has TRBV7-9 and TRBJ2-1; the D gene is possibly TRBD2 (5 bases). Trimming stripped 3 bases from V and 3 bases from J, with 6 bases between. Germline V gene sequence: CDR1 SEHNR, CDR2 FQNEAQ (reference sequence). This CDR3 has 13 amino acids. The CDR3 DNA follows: TGTGCCAGCAGCTTTGGAGGCTACAATGAGCAGTTCTTC. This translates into CASSFGGYNEQFF.

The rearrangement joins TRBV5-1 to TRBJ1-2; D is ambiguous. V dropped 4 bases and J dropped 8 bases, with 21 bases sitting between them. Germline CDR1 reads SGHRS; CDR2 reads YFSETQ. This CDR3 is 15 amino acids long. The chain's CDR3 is CASSLWQAGPEGYTF. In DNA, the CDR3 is TGCGCCAGCAGCCTATGGCAGGCAGGTCCGGAAGGCTACACCTTC. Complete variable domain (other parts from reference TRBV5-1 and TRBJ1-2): KAGVTQTPRYLIKTRGQQVTLSCSPISGHRSVSWYQQTPGQGLQFLFEYFSETQRNKGNFPGRFSGRQFSNSRSEMNVSTLELGDSALYLCASSLWQAGPEGYTFGSGTRLTVV.

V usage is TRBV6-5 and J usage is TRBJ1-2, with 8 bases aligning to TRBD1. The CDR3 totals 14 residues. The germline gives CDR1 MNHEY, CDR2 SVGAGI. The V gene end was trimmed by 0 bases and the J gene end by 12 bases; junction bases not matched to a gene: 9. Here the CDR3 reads CASSYSHGQGKNTF. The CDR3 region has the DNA TGTGCCAGCAGTTACTCACATGGACAGGGAAAGAACACCTTC.

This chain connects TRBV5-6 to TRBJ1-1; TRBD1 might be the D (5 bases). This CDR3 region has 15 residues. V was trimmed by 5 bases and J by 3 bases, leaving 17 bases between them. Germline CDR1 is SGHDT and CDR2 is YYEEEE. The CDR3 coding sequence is TGTGCCAGCAGAAATGGTCCCGGACATCACACTGAAGCTTTCTTT. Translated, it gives CASRNGPGHHTEAFF.

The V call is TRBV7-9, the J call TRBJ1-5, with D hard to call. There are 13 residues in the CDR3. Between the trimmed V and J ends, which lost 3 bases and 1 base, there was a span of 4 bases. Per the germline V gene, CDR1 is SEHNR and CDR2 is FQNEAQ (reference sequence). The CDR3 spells CASSFSSNQPQHF. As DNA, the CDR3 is TGTGCCAGCAGCTTCTCCAGCAATCAGCCCCAGCATTTT.

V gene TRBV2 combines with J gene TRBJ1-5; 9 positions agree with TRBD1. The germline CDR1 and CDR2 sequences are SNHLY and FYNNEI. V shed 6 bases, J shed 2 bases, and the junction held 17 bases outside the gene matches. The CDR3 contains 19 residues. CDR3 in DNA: TGTGCCAGCAGCGCCGCCCGGGACAGGGCTGTCGTGGGCAATCAGCCCCAGCATTTT. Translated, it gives CASSAARDRAVVGNQPQHF.

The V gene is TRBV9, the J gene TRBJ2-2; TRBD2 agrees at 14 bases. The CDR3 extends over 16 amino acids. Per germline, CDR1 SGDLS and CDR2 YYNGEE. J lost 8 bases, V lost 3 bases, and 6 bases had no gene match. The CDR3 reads CASSEGLAGVPGELFF. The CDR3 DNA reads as TGTGCCAGCAGCGAGGGACTAGCGGGAGTACCAGGGGAGCTGTTTTTT. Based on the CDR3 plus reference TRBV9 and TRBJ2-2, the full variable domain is DSGVTQTPKHLITATGQRVTLRCSPRSGDLSVYWYQQSLDQGLQFLIQYYNGEERAKGNILERFSAQQFPDLHSELNLSSLELGDSALYFCASSEGLAGVPGELFFGEGSRLTVL.

Written as DNA, the CDR3 is TGTGCCAGCAGTGGGGAAGCGGGAGTCATGCATGAGACCCAGTACTTC. Translated, it gives CASSGEAGVMHETQYF. V is TRBV2 and J is TRBJ2-5; 8 nucleotides agree with TRBD2. Per the germline V gene, CDR1 is SNHLY and CDR2 is FYNNEI. The CDR3 loop spans 16 amino acids. The V gene end was trimmed by 4 bases and the J gene end by 5 bases; junction bases not matched to a gene: 12.

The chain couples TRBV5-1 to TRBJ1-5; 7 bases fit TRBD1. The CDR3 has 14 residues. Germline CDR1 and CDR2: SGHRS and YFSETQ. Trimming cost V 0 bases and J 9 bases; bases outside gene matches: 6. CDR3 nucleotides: TGCGCCAGCAGCTTGGGGGACAGCTCCATGCCCCAGCATTTT. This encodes CASSLGDSSMPQHF. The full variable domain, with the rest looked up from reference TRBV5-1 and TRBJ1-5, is KAGVTQTPRYLIKTRGQQVTLSCSPISGHRSVSWYQQTPGQGLQFLFEYFSETQRNKGNFPGRFSGRQFSNSRSEMNVSTLELGDSALYLCASSLGDSSMPQHFGDGTRLSIL.

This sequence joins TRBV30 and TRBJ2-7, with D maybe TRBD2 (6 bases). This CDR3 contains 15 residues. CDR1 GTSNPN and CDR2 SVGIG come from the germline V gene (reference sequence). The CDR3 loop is CARYPRDSYSYEQYF. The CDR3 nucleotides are TGTGCTCGATACCCCCGGGACTCTTACTCCTACGAGCAGTACTTC.

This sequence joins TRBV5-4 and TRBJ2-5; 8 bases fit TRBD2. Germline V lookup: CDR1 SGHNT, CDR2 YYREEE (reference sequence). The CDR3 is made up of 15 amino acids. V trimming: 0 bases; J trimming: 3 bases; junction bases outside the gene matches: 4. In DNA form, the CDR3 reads TGTGCCAGCAGCTTGGCCCGGGGGGGAAAAGAGACCCAGTACTTC. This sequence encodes CASSLARGGKETQYF.

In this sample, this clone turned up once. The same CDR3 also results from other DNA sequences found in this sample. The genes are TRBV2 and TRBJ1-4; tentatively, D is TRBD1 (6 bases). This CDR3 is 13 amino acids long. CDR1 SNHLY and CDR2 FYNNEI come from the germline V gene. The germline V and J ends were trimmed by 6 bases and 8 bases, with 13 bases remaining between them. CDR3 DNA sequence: TGTGCCAGCAGATACAGGGTAGGGGAAAAACTGTTTTTT. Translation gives CASRYRVGEKLFF.

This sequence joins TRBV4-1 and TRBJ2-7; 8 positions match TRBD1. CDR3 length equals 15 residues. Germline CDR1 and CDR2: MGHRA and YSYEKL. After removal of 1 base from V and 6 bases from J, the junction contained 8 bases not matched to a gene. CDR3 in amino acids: CASSQGEDRVIEQYF. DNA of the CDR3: TGCGCCAGCAGCCAAGGGGAGGACAGGGTCATCGAGCAGTACTTC.

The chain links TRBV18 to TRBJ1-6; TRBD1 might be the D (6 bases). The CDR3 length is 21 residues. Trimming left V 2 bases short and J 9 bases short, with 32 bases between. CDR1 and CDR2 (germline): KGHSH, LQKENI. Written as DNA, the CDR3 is TGTGCCAGCTCACCATTGGATCTTGTTTTGGGACAAGGGACCCTAGGTTCACCCCTCCACTTT. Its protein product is CASSPLDLVLGQGTLGSPLHF. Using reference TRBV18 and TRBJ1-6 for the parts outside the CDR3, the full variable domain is NAGVMQNPRHLVRRRGQEARLRCSPMKGHSHVYWYRQLPEEGLKFMVYLQKENIIDESGMPKERFSAEFPKEGPSILRIQQVVRGDSAAYFCASSPLDLVLGQGTLGSPLHFGNGTRLTVT.

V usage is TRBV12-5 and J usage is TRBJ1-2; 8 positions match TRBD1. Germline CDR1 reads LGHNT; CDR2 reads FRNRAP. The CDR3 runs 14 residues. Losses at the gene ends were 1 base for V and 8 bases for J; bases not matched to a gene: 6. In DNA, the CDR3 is TGTGCTAGTGGTTTGGGACAGGGGCCCGGGGGCTACACCTTC. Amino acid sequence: CASGLGQGPGGYTF.

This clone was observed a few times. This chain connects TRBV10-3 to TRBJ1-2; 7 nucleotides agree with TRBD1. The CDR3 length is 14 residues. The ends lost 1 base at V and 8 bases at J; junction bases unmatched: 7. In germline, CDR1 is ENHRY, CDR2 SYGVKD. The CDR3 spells CAISELTGTRGYTF. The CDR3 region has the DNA TGTGCCATCAGTGAGTTGACAGGGACGAGGGGCTACACCTTC.

CDR3 nucleotides: TGTGCCAGTAGTGCCCCCGCCGGACTAGCGGGCCGCACAGATACGCAGTATTTT. Its protein product is CASSAPAGLAGRTDTQYF. The chain couples TRBV19 to TRBJ2-3; TRBD2 agrees at 11 bases. Losses at the gene ends were 5 bases for V and 1 base for J; bases not matched to a gene: 11. Germline lookup yields CDR1 LNHDA and CDR2 SQIVND (reference sequence). The CDR3 length is 18 residues.

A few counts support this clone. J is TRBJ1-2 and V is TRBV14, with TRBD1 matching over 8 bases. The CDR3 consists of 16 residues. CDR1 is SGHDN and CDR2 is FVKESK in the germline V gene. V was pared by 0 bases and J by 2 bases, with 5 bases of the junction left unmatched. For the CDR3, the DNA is TGTGCCAGCAGCCAAGATCCCCGACAGGGGAACTATGGCTACACCTTC. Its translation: CASSQDPRQGNYGYTF.